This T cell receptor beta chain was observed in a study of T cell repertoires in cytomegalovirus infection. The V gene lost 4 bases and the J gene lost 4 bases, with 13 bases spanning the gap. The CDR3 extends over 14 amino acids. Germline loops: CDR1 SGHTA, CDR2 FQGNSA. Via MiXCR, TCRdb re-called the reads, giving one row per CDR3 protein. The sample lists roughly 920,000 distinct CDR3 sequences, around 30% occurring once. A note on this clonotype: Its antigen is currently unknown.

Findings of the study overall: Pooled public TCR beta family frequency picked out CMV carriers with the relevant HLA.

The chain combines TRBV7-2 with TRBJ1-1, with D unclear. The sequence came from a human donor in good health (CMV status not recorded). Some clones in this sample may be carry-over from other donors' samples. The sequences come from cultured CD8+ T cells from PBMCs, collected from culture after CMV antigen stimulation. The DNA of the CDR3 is TGTGCCAGCAGCTCGACGGTAGTAGGCACTGAAGCTTTCTTT. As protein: CASSSTVVGTEAFF.